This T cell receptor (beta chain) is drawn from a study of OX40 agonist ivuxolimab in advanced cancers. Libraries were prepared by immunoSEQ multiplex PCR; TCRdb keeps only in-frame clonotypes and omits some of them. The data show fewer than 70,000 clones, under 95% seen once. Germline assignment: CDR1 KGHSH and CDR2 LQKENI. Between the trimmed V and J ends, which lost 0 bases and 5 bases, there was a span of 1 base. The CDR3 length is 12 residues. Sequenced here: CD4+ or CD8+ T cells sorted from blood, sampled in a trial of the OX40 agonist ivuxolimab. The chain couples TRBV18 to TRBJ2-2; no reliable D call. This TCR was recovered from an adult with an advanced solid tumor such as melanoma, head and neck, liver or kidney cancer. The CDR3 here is CASSPPTGELFF. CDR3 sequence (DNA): TGTGCCAGCTCACCACCGACCGGGGAGCTGTTTTTT. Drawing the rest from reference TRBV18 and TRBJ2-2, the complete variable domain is NAGVMQNPRHLVRRRGQEARLRCSPMKGHSHVYWYRQLPEEGLKFMVYLQKENIIDESGMPKERFSAEFPKEGPSILRIQQVVRGDSAAYFCASSPPTGELFFGEGSRLTVL.